Listed below are T cell receptor beta chains from one sample, sequenced in a study of beta chain features in type 1 diabetes. Profiled with immunoSEQ multiplex PCR; TCRdb holds only in-frame clones, not every one. The sample gives 300,000 to 450,000 clones, around 10% of which show up once; about 0.6% is in the top ten. Sequenced input: central memory CD4+ T cells from blood. Every receptor here comes from a young man with type 1 diabetes. CDR3s include the opening cysteine and the closing phenylalanine or tryptophan. Fields, in order: D gene, J gene, clone size, V gene, CDR3 protein, CDR3 DNA. A D gene is named only where the DNA matches it firmly. Rows may omit the clone size; those that give it use once, few, many or a size class.

NA | TRBJ1-4 | few | TRBV28 | CASSLFREKLFF | TGTGCCAGCAGTTTATTCCGTGAAAAACTGTTTTTT
NA | TRBJ1-1 | NA | TRBV4-2 | CASSIQGSAEAFF | TGTGCCAGCAGCATACAGGGAAGTGCGGAAGCTTTCTTT
NA | TRBJ1-4 | NA | TRBV6-6 | CASRIQENEKLFF | TGTGCCAGCAGGATACAGGAGAATGAAAAACTGTTTTTT
NA | TRBJ2-7 | NA | TRBV7-9 | CASSTTGFGQQYF | TGTGCCAGCAGTACCACAGGGTTCGGCCAGCAGTACTTC
TRBD1 | TRBJ1-1 | few | TRBV27 | CASSKVLGTGLDTEAFF | TGTGCCAGCAGTAAAGTTTTGGGGACAGGGCTAGACACTGAAGCTTTCTTT
NA | TRBJ2-2 | few | TRBV7-2 | CASSRIGGPGELFF | TGTGCCAGCAGCCGAATTGGGGGCCCCGGGGAGCTGTTTTTT
TRBD1 | TRBJ2-7 | NA | TRBV27 | CASSGTVSREQYF | TGTGCCAGCTCCGGGACAGTCTCCCGCGAGCAGTACTTC
NA | TRBJ1-5 | NA | TRBV7-3 | CASSLAPNQPQHF | TGTGCCAGCAGCTTAGCACCAAATCAGCCCCAGCATTTT
NA | TRBJ2-7 | NA | TRBV18 | CASSPPSRDSYEQYF | TGTGCCAGCTCACCACCGTCTCGGGACTCCTACGAGCAGTACTTC
NA | TRBJ1-4 | NA | TRBV30 | CALDIAHNEKLFF | TGTGCCTTGGACATTGCCCATAATGAAAAACTGTTTTTT
TRBD2 | TRBJ2-3 | NA | TRBV11-2 | CASSRSGTSIDTQYF | TGTGCCAGCAGCCGTAGCGGGACCTCAATAGATACGCAGTATTTT
TRBD1 | TRBJ1-2 | few | TRBV10-2 | CASTDRASYGYTF | TGCGCCAGCACGGACAGGGCCTCCTATGGCTACACCTTC
NA | TRBJ2-7 | few | TRBV19 | CASSSRRTFKTEQYF | TGTGCCAGTAGTTCCCGCCGGACGTTCAAAACCGAGCAGTACTTC
NA | TRBJ2-2 | NA | TRBV7-3 | CASRDGTTGELFF | TGTGCCAGCAGGGACGGGACAACCGGGGAGCTGTTTTTT
NA | TRBJ2-3 | many | TRBV28 | CASSPVRGAATDTQYF | TGTGCCAGCAGTCCCGTGAGGGGAGCGGCTACAGATACGCAGTATTTT
TRBD2 | TRBJ2-3 | NA | TRBV7-2 | CASSLELAGTDTQYF | TGTGCCAGCAGCTTAGAACTAGCGGGTACAGATACGCAGTATTTT
NA | TRBJ2-1 | few | TRBV5-1 | CASSPMGSSSYNEQFF | TGCGCCAGCAGCCCCATGGGGAGCAGCTCCTACAATGAGCAGTTCTTC
TRBD1 | TRBJ2-7 | many | TRBV5-6 | CASSLDRGSYEQYF | TGTGCCAGCAGCTTGGACAGGGGCTCCTACGAGCAGTACTTC
TRBD1 | TRBJ2-7 | NA | TRBV11-3 | CASSQGQYYEQYF | TGTGCCAGCAGCCAGGGACAGTACTACGAGCAGTACTTC
NA | TRBJ2-7 | few | TRBV7-2 | CASSWGDHSYEQYF | TGTGCCAGCAGCTGGGGCGACCACTCCTACGAGCAGTACTTC
TRBD2 | TRBJ2-7 | few | TRBV7-9 | CASSSPGGEQYF | TGTGCCAGCAGCTCCCCCGGGGGGGAGCAGTACTTC
TRBD2 | TRBJ2-1 | NA | TRBV7-2 | CASSLQIAGRYNEQFF | TGTGCCAGCAGCTTACAGATAGCGGGGAGATACAATGAGCAGTTCTTC
NA | TRBJ2-1 | few | TRBV2 | CASSEAAVGNEQFF | TGTGCCAGCAGTGAAGCCGCAGTGGGCAATGAGCAGTTCTTC
NA | TRBJ2-3 | NA | TRBV30 | CAGGESTDTQYF | TGTGCCGGGGGAGAGAGCACAGATACGCAGTATTTT
NA | TRBJ2-2 | few | TRBV5-1 | CASSLDWGTGELFF | TGCGCCAGCAGCTTGGACTGGGGAACCGGGGAGCTGTTTTTT
NA | TRBJ2-5 | NA | TRBV20-1 | CSAVEQETQYF | TGCAGTGCCGTAGAACAAGAGACCCAGTACTTC
TRBD1 | TRBJ1-5 | NA | TRBV10-3 | CAISEQGGNQPQHF | TGTGCCATCAGTGAGCAGGGGGGAAATCAGCCCCAGCATTTT
NA | TRBJ2-7 | few | TRBV30 | CAWSWGGLEQYF | TGTGCCTGGTCTTGGGGGGGGCTCGAGCAGTACTTC
NA | TRBJ1-4 | NA | TRBV7-9 | CASSLNGPNEKLFF | TGTGCCAGCAGCTTAAACGGGCCTAATGAAAAACTGTTTTTT
NA | TRBJ2-7 | NA | TRBV4-1 | CASSQNQGSSYEQYF | TGCGCCAGCAGCCAGAACCAGGGGAGCTCCTACGAGCAGTACTTC
NA | TRBJ2-1 | many | TRBV18 | CASSPQGVRGEQFF | TGTGCCAGCTCACCACAGGGGGTGAGGGGTGAGCAGTTCTTC
NA | TRBJ2-4 | NA | TRBV27 | CASSSRESLAKNIQYF | TGTGCCAGCAGTTCGAGGGAGAGCCTAGCCAAAAACATTCAGTACTTC
TRBD1 | TRBJ2-7 | many | TRBV28 | CASSSGQDSYEQYF | TGTGCCAGCAGTTCCGGACAGGACTCCTACGAGCAGTACTTC
NA | TRBJ2-7 | NA | TRBV6-5 | CASSAKQGVEQYF | TGTGCCAGCAGTGCCAAGCAGGGCGTCGAGCAGTACTTC
NA | TRBJ2-2 | few | TRBV7-2 | CASSLSGQTTGELFF | TGTGCCAGCAGCTTAAGTGGACAGACAACCGGGGAGCTGTTTTTT
NA | TRBJ1-2 | few | TRBV5-1 | CASSLTAGTNYGYTF | TGCGCCAGCAGCTTGACAGCCGGAACTAACTATGGCTACACCTTC
NA | TRBJ2-6 | few | TRBV11-2 | CASRTGAGANVLTF | TGTGCCAGCAGAACGGGGGCTGGGGCCAACGTCCTGACTTTC
TRBD2 | TRBJ2-1 | many | TRBV10-3 | CAISEGLAESSSYNEQFF | TGTGCCATCAGTGAAGGACTAGCGGAATCGAGCTCCTACAATGAGCAGTTCTTC
TRBD2 | TRBJ2-1 | NA | TRBV14 | CASSRRSAGDDNEQFF | TGTGCCAGCAGCCGACGATCAGCGGGGGACGACAATGAGCAGTTCTTC
NA | TRBJ2-5 | NA | TRBV6-6 | CASRRGEGETQYF | TGTGCCAGCAGAAGAGGGGAAGGAGAGACCCAGTACTTC
TRBD1 | TRBJ2-7 | NA | TRBV7-8 | CASSRGTGRYEQYF | TGTGCCAGCAGCCGCGGGACAGGGCGCTACGAGCAGTACTTC
NA | TRBJ1-4 | few | TRBV13 | CASTLKWTNEKLFF | TGTGCCAGCACCTTAAAGTGGACTAATGAAAAACTGTTTTTT
NA | TRBJ1-2 | NA | TRBV18 | CASSPRQDNYGYTF | TGTGCCAGCTCACCCCGACAGGACAACTATGGCTACACCTTC
NA | TRBJ2-7 | NA | TRBV6-5 | CASSRDVVYEQYF | TGTGCCAGCAGTCGGGACGTAGTCTACGAGCAGTACTTC
NA | TRBJ2-7 | NA | TRBV6-5 | CASSGYQSYEQYF | TGTGCCAGCAGTGGATACCAATCCTACGAGCAGTACTTC
NA | TRBJ1-5 | NA | TRBV4-1 | CASSQGYGDQPQHF | TGCGCCAGCAGCCAAGGCTATGGAGATCAGCCCCAGCATTTT
NA | TRBJ1-5 | few | TRBV19 | CASSIRRGEYSNQPQHF | TGTGCCAGTAGTATTCGGAGGGGGGAATATAGCAATCAGCCCCAGCATTTT
NA | TRBJ1-1 | few | TRBV7-6 | CASSLARESTEAFF | TGTGCCAGCAGCTTAGCTAGGGAGTCCACTGAAGCTTTCTTT
TRBD2 | TRBJ2-3 | NA | TRBV29-1 | CSVTRTSGGGADTQYF | TGCAGCGTAACCCGGACTAGCGGAGGGGGGGCAGATACGCAGTATTTT
NA | TRBJ2-5 | NA | TRBV9 | CASSVATGARLSRQETQYF | TGTGCCAGCAGCGTAGCAACCGGAGCGCGCCTAAGTCGACAAGAGACCCAGTACTTC
TRBD1 | TRBJ2-7 | NA | TRBV10-3 | CAISVKGAREQYF | TGTGCCATCAGTGTTAAGGGGGCGCGCGAGCAGTACTTC
NA | TRBJ1-3 | NA | TRBV6-5 | CASSYSPDAGNTIYF | TGTGCCAGCAGTTACTCACCAGACGCTGGAAACACCATATATTTT
TRBD1 | TRBJ1-1 | many | TRBV15 | CATSRGQGKNTEAFF | TGTGCCACCAGCAGAGGACAGGGGAAGAACACTGAAGCTTTCTTT